This T cell receptor beta chain was observed in a study of control samples from healthy donors and cancer patients. This CDR3 has 16 residues. V dropped 1 base and J dropped 6; count of bases not matched to a gene: 11. Germline CDR1 MGHRA, CDR2 YSYEKL. Data came from immunoSEQ multiplex PCR; TCRdb stores just in-frame clones and leaves some out. The repertoire holds about 130,000 clones, about nine tenths seen once, with 2% to 3% in the top ten. The TCR originated in a man aged 40-50 years in good health. The chain joins TRBV4-1 to TRBJ1-2; 7 bases are shared with TRBD1. Source material: blood. The CDR3 here is CASSQGPRDSLHGYTF. For the CDR3, the DNA is TGCGCCAGCAGCCAAGGCCCAAGGGACAGTCTTCATGGCTACACCTTC.